What follows describes a single T cell receptor beta chain. Its cognate antigen is unknown. CDR3 length equals 16 residues. In germline, CDR1 is MNHNS, CDR2 SASEGT. Trimming at V came to 4 bases and at J to 2 bases, leaving 10 bases not matched to a gene. The repertoire was sequenced with immunoSEQ multiplex PCR; TCRdb's copy has only in-frame clones and lacks some. The table lists tens of thousands of clones, 65% to 90% of them singletons. The data belong to a study of vaccination effects on CD4 cells after COVID-19. Before sequencing, viral peptide pools were used by the ViraFEST assay to expand antigen-specific CD4+ T cells. The authors isolated CD4+ T cells after around 11 days of culture. Recipients of the vaccine had no prior SARS-CoV-2 infection and negative nucleocapsid antibodies.

The TCR comes from a human donor who received a COVID-19 vaccine. This chain links TRBV6-1 with TRBJ1-2, with 7 bases fitting TRBD1. This sample comprised CD4+ T cells from PBMCs cultured with HCoV-229E spike peptides, obtained before COVID-19 vaccination. The CDR3 DNA is TGTGCCAGCAGTGCTCGCGAGGGACAGATAAACTATGGCTACACCTTC. Translated, it gives CASSAREGQINYGYTF.